This record covers a single TCR beta chain. Antigen: not known. CDR1 and CDR2 from the germline V gene are SEHNR and FQNEAQ (reference sequence). There are 14 residues in the CDR3. With V trimmed by 5 bases and J by 3 bases, 5 bases remained unmatched. This record belongs to a study of T cell responses to AZD1222 COVID-19 vaccine. Study-wide results and limits: Increased Spike-specific TCR breadth and depth were observed after two AZD1222 doses.

This table comes from immunoSEQ multiplex PCR, and its TCRdb copy is limited to in-frame clones, with some not included. Of roughly 150,000 clones listed, about 92% are singletons. The source is an adult who received the AZD1222 COVID-19 vaccine. Sequences were derived from peripheral blood, sampled 28 days after the second AZD1222 dose. V is TRBV7-9 and J is TRBJ2-7; 9 nucleotides match TRBD1. The CDR3 DNA is TGTGCCAGCAGCCGACAGGGGGGGAACTACGAGCAGTACTTC. Translated: CASSRQGGNYEQYF.